A selection of T cell receptor beta chains follows, all from one sample in a study of cytomegalovirus exposure and HLA in healthy donors. Sequencing used immunoSEQ multiplex PCR; TCRdb keeps in-frame clones, though not all of them. The table includes some 150,000 clones, 60% to 80% detected once. The sequencing input was PBMCs. The receptor source for this set is a female donor in good health and CMV-seronegative. CDR3s include the opening cysteine and the closing phenylalanine or tryptophan. The order of the fields is clone size, CDR3 length, V gene, D gene, J gene, CDR3 DNA, CDR3 protein. The D gene is left open where the match is weak. Clone size is stated in some rows and not others, as once, few, many or a class when expanded.

size: .; length: 15; V: TRBV11-2; D: TRBD1; J: TRBJ1-1; DNA: TGTGCCAGCAGCTCCAGACAGGGGATGAACACTGAAGCTTTCTTT; CDR3: CASSSRQGMNTEAFF
size: .; length: 15; V: TRBV7-8; D: .; J: TRBJ1-2; DNA: TGTGCCAGCAGCTTAATAACAGCCCTTAACTATGGCTACACCTTC; CDR3: CASSLITALNYGYTF
size: .; length: 17; V: TRBV10-3; D: .; J: TRBJ2-6; DNA: TGTGCCATCAGTGCGTGGGGCGTAAACTCTGGGGCCAACGTCCTGACTTTC; CDR3: CAISAWGVNSGANVLTF
size: .; length: 15; V: TRBV5-4; D: .; J: TRBJ2-3; DNA: TGTGCCAGCAGCCCAAAGGGAGAAAGCACAGATACGCAGTATTTT; CDR3: CASSPKGESTDTQYF
size: .; length: 13; V: TRBV2; D: .; J: TRBJ1-1; DNA: TGTGCCAGCATTGGGGAGATGAACACTGAAGCTTTCTTT; CDR3: CASIGEMNTEAFF
size: .; length: 16; V: TRBV7-6; D: TRBD2; J: TRBJ2-2; DNA: TGTGCCAGCAGCTTAGGGTTAGGACTAGCCACCGGGGAGCTGTTTTTT; CDR3: CASSLGLGLATGELFF
size: .; length: 16; V: TRBV9; D: TRBD1; J: TRBJ1-5; DNA: TGTGCCAGCAGCGGACCGGGACAGGGGACGGGTCAGCCCCAGCATTTT; CDR3: CASSGPGQGTGQPQHF
size: few; length: 16; V: TRBV6-1; D: .; J: TRBJ2-3; DNA: TGTGCCAGCAGTGAATGGTGGGAGTCTAGCACAGATACGCAGTATTTT; CDR3: CASSEWWESSTDTQYF
size: .; length: 14; V: TRBV2; D: .; J: TRBJ1-1; DNA: TGTGCCAGCAGACTCAGGGGTTCGGACACTGAAGCTTTCTTT; CDR3: CASRLRGSDTEAFF
size: .; length: 16; V: TRBV19; D: TRBD1; J: TRBJ1-1; DNA: TGTGCCAGTATGGCCCCGGGACAGGGGGCAGGGACTGAAGCTTTCTTT; CDR3: CASMAPGQGAGTEAFF
size: .; length: 17; V: TRBV4-2; D: TRBD2; J: TRBJ2-3; DNA: TGTGCCAGCAGCCCGGGACTAGCGGGGGAAACCCCAGATACGCAGTATTTT; CDR3: CASSPGLAGETPDTQYF
size: .; length: 10; V: TRBV28; D: .; J: TRBJ1-2; DNA: TGTGCCAGCAGCAGCTATGGCTACACCTTC; CDR3: CASSSYGYTF
size: .; length: 13; V: TRBV7-2; D: .; J: TRBJ2-3; DNA: TGTGCCAGCAGCTTAGGCGGAGAAGATACGCAGTATTTT; CDR3: CASSLGGEDTQYF
size: few; length: 16; V: TRBV4-1; D: TRBD1; J: TRBJ2-1; DNA: TGCGCCAGCAGCGAAAGAGGGACAGGGCAAAACAATGAGCAGTTCTTC; CDR3: CASSERGTGQNNEQFF
size: once; length: 13; V: TRBV5-4; D: .; J: TRBJ2-5; DNA: TGTGCCAGCAGCCCGACTTACCAAGAGACCCAGTACTTC; CDR3: CASSPTYQETQYF
size: .; length: 16; V: TRBV5-4; D: .; J: TRBJ2-3; DNA: TGTGCCAGCAGCCCTATTGAGACTAGATCCACAGATACGCAGTATTTT; CDR3: CASSPIETRSTDTQYF
size: .; length: 15; V: TRBV28; D: .; J: TRBJ1-5; DNA: TGTGCCAGCAGTCCAGGGGTACGAGGCAATCAGCCCCAGCATTTT; CDR3: CASSPGVRGNQPQHF
size: .; length: 12; V: TRBV5-1; D: TRBD1; J: TRBJ1-1; DNA: TGCGCCAGCAGCGGCAGGGGGACTGAAGCTTTCTTT; CDR3: CASSGRGTEAFF
size: few; length: 13; V: TRBV11-2; D: TRBD1; J: TRBJ2-5; DNA: TGTGCCAGCAGCTTGGACAGGGAAGAGACCCAGTACTTC; CDR3: CASSLDREETQYF
size: .; length: 13; V: TRBV28; D: TRBD1; J: TRBJ2-7; DNA: TGTGCCAGCAGTCCGACAGGGGTTAACGAGCAGTACTTC; CDR3: CASSPTGVNEQYF
size: few; length: 17; V: TRBV5-1; D: TRBD2; J: TRBJ2-3; DNA: TGCGCCAGCAGCTTGGGACTAGCGGGAGACGGAGCAGATACGCAGTATTTT; CDR3: CASSLGLAGDGADTQYF
size: .; length: 16; V: TRBV9; D: TRBD1; J: TRBJ2-3; DNA: TGTGCCAGCAGCTTGTCCCGGGACAGGGTAGAGGATACGCAGTATTTT; CDR3: CASSLSRDRVEDTQYF
size: .; length: 15; V: TRBV19; D: .; J: TRBJ2-3; DNA: TGTGCCAGTGGAGACCCCCCTATCTACACAGATACGCAGTATTTT; CDR3: CASGDPPIYTDTQYF
size: .; length: 15; V: TRBV29-1; D: TRBD1; J: TRBJ2-5; DNA: TGCAGCGTTGACAAGGGACAGGGGCATCAAGAGACCCAGTACTTC; CDR3: CSVDKGQGHQETQYF
size: .; length: 15; V: TRBV5-1; D: .; J: TRBJ1-3; DNA: TGCGCCAGCAGCTTGGTAGGGGATGGAGGAAACACCATATATTTT; CDR3: CASSLVGDGGNTIYF
size: .; length: 18; V: TRBV4-1; D: TRBD2; J: TRBJ2-3; DNA: TGCGCCAGCAGCCAAGATCCGAGCGGGAGGGGAAGCACAGATACGCAGTATTTT; CDR3: CASSQDPSGRGSTDTQYF
size: .; length: 16; V: TRBV7-6; D: TRBD2; J: TRBJ2-5; DNA: TGTGCCAGCAGCTCCGGGACTAGCGGGAGGGGAGAGACCCAGTACTTC; CDR3: CASSSGTSGRGETQYF
size: .; length: 14; V: TRBV5-6; D: .; J: TRBJ1-6; DNA: TGTGCCAGCAGCTTGGTCGGGGTTAATTCACCCCTCCACTTT; CDR3: CASSLVGVNSPLHF
size: few; length: 14; V: TRBV2; D: TRBD1; J: TRBJ1-2; DNA: TGTGCCAGCACCCGACAGGGATCCAGCTATGGCTACACCTTC; CDR3: CASTRQGSSYGYTF
size: .; length: 15; V: TRBV2; D: .; J: TRBJ1-5; DNA: TGTGCCAGCAGTGCGGAGGGGTACGGCAATCAGCCCCAGCATTTT; CDR3: CASSAEGYGNQPQHF
size: .; length: 13; V: TRBV2; D: TRBD1; J: TRBJ1-2; DNA: TGTGCCAGCAGTGCGGACAGGGACCTTGGCTACACCTTC; CDR3: CASSADRDLGYTF
size: .; length: 17; V: TRBV7-9; D: .; J: TRBJ1-4; DNA: TGTGCCAGCAGCTTAGCTTCGGGGGGCAATACTAATGAAAAACTGTTTTTT; CDR3: CASSLASGGNTNEKLFF
size: .; length: 16; V: TRBV5-1; D: TRBD1; J: TRBJ2-5; DNA: TGCGCCAGCAGCTTGGTAAGGGACAGGTACCAAGAGACCCAGTACTTC; CDR3: CASSLVRDRYQETQYF
size: .; length: 12; V: TRBV30; D: .; J: TRBJ1-1; DNA: TGTGCCTCCCTAAGGAGCAACACTGAAGCTTTCTTT; CDR3: CASLRSNTEAFF
size: .; length: 16; V: TRBV9; D: TRBD1; J: TRBJ1-2; DNA: TGTGCCAGCAGCGCCGGGACAGCACTTCCTAACTATGGCTACACCTTC; CDR3: CASSAGTALPNYGYTF
size: .; length: 14; V: TRBV19; D: TRBD1; J: TRBJ1-2; DNA: TGTGCCAGTAGCCCTCTGGAGGGGGCCGATGGCTACACCTTC; CDR3: CASSPLEGADGYTF
size: .; length: 13; V: TRBV27; D: TRBD2; J: TRBJ2-2; DNA: TGTGCCAGCAGTTTAAGCGGGATCGAGGAGCTGTTCTTT; CDR3: CASSLSGIEELFF
size: few; length: 13; V: TRBV19; D: .; J: TRBJ2-7; DNA: TGTGCCAGTAGTGGAGACAGCTCCTACGAGCAGTACTTC; CDR3: CASSGDSSYEQYF
size: .; length: 15; V: TRBV9; D: TRBD1; J: TRBJ2-1; DNA: TGTGCCAGCAGCCGAAGACAGGGGGGGACCAATGAGCAGTTCTTC; CDR3: CASSRRQGGTNEQFF
size: .; length: 13; V: TRBV30; D: TRBD1; J: TRBJ2-5; DNA: TGTGCCTGGAGTCAAGGACAGGGGGAGACCCAGTACTTC; CDR3: CAWSQGQGETQYF
size: .; length: 16; V: TRBV19; D: TRBD2; J: TRBJ2-1; DNA: TGTGCCAGTAGTATAGGGACTAGCCTTGGGGTAGGGGAGCAGTTCTTC; CDR3: CASSIGTSLGVGEQFF
size: .; length: 18; V: TRBV5-1; D: TRBD2; J: TRBJ2-2; DNA: TGCGCCAGCAGCCTACTAGCGGGAGGGCCCTTGGACACCGGGGAGCTGTTTTTT; CDR3: CASSLLAGGPLDTGELFF